This TCR beta chain derives from a study of cytomegalovirus exposure and HLA in healthy donors. Study-level results: In a later analysis, TCR beta V- and J-gene trimming was associated with a missense DCLRE1C variant.

Trimming left V 3 bases short and J 11 bases short, with 8 bases between. The germline V gene encodes CDR1 SGHTS and CDR2 YDEGEE. The length of the CDR3 is 10 residues. This clone occurred a few times. What it binds is not known. Primers: 60 Vbeta forward and 13 Jbeta reverse. The protocol was immunoSEQ multiplex PCR, while the TCRdb copy is restricted to in-frame clones and leaves out a portion. The sample carries some 87,000 clones, 60% to 80% recorded once. This receptor was identified in a woman aged 45-65 years in good health and CMV-seropositive. Material for sequencing was PBMCs. V is TRBV5-8 and J is TRBJ1-1; D is undetermined. The DNA for the CDR3 is TGTGCCAGCAGCTCCCTCCGGGCTTTCTTT. Amino acid sequence: CASSSLRAFF.